Included here is one TCR beta chain sequence, with context. The entry originates in a study of blood T cell repertoires in COVID-19. Whole-study context: PBMCs, B-cell-depleted T cells, or T cells provided the cDNA or gDNA that made up the material.

Clones were read by immunoSEQ multiplex PCR, and TCRdb kept only the in-frame ones, dropping some. There are some 200,000 clones in the sample; about 80% occur only once, and approximately 2.4% lies in the top ten. This CDR3 is 14 amino acids long. V was trimmed by 2 bases and J by 3 bases, leaving 8 bases between them. From germline, CDR1 is LNHDA and CDR2 SQIVND (reference sequence). Sequencing used peripheral blood. This chain connects TRBV19 to TRBJ1-5, with no clear D. The source of this sequence is a human donor with acute or convalescent COVID-19. The donor label of this sample is uncertain. Here the CDR3 reads CASSINPDNQPQHF. The CDR3 bases are TGTGCCAGTAGTATAAACCCAGACAATCAGCCCCAGCATTTT.